The 3 T cell receptor beta chains below all came from one sample that was sequenced in a study of blood T cell repertoires in COVID-19. Profiled with immunoSEQ multiplex PCR; TCRdb holds only in-frame clones, not every one. The sample records about 410,000 clones, around 86% being singletons. Sample: peripheral blood. All receptors come from a woman aged 25 to 39 with active or convalescent COVID-19.

This clone was seen a single time. This chain connects TRBV12-5 to TRBJ1-2, with TRBD1 matching over 9 bases. Looked up from germline, CDR1 is LGHNT and CDR2 is FRNRAP. J was trimmed by 6 bases and V by 4 bases; bases with no gene match: 15. There are 17 residues in the CDR3. The DNA for the CDR3 is TGTGCTAGTGGTTCCCCCGGGACAGGGTATATTGGCGATGGCTACACCTTC. This gives the protein CASGSPGTGYIGDGYTF.

J is TRBJ2-7 and V is TRBV7-6, with 8 nucleotides matching TRBD1. Germline V lookup: CDR1 SGHVS, CDR2 FNYEAQ. The CDR3 sequence is 16 residues long. The V and J ends lost 5 bases and 3 bases, in that order; junction bases with no gene match: 12. CDR3 bases: TGTGCCAGCAGCCCTTTCCCGGGACAGGAGGTCTACGAGCAGTACTTC. It is translated as CASSPFPGQEVYEQYF. The full variable domain, its missing parts supplied by reference TRBV7-6 and TRBJ2-7, is GAGVSQSPRYKVTKRGQDVALRCDPISGHVSLYWYRQALGQGPEFLTYFNYEAQQDKSGLPNDRFSAERPEGSISTLTIQRTEQRDSAMYRCASSPFPGQEVYEQYFGPGTRLTVT.

The genes are TRBV4-2 and TRBJ2-2, with 7 bases aligning to TRBD2. V lost 0 bases to trimming and J lost 3 bases; unmatched junction nucleotides: 1. This CDR3 contains 15 residues. Germline-derived CDR1 and CDR2 are LGHNA and YNFKEQ. The CDR3 DNA follows: TGTGCCAGCAGCCAAGAGGCGGGGGACACCGGGGAGCTGTTTTTT. Translated: CASSQEAGDTGELFF.